The 24 T cell receptor beta chains listed next were all sequenced from one sample in a study of cytomegalovirus exposure and HLA in healthy donors. PCR was performed using 60 Vbeta and 13 Jbeta primers. Using immunoSEQ multiplex PCR, the repertoire was profiled, and TCRdb retains in-frame clones only, with some absent. The sample has 150,000 or so clones. Sequencing used PBMCs. The receptors come from a woman aged 50 to 65 in good health and CMV-seronegative.

V gene TRBV18 combines with J gene TRBJ1-5, with a tentative D call TRBD1 (5 bases). CDR3 length: 18 residues. Trimming removed 2 bases from V and 6 bases from J, with 23 bases in between. Germline V CDR1 and CDR2: KGHSH, LQKENI. The CDR3 nucleotides read TGTGCCAGCTCACCAAGTCCGATCTGGGGGAGGGGTAGTCAGCCCCAGCATTTT. It is translated as CASSPSPIWGRGSQPQHF.

The rearrangement uses TRBV6-6 and TRBJ1-3, with a weak D call TRBD1 (5 bases). Germline V gene data show CDR1 as MNHNY and CDR2 as SVGAGI (reference sequence). The CDR3 runs 14 residues. The germline V and J ends were trimmed by 6 bases and 4 bases, with 13 bases remaining between them. Written as DNA, the CDR3 is TGTGCCAGCAGGATCCAGGGTGCCGGAAACACCATATATTTT. Protein: CASRIQGAGNTIYF.

V is TRBV11-2 and J is TRBJ2-3; 15 bases line up with TRBD2. The CDR3 is 17 residues long. V shed 5 bases and J 5 bases; nucleotides not matched to a gene: 8. Germline-derived CDR1 and CDR2 are SGHAT and FQNNGV. The CDR3 loop is CASSQGLAGGQVDTQYF. CDR3 nucleotides: TGTGCCAGCAGCCAAGGACTAGCGGGGGGGCAGGTAGATACGCAGTATTTT.

The rearrangement joins TRBV5-4 to TRBJ2-7; TRBD1 matches 8 bases. The CDR3 runs to 14 residues. Germline lookup yields CDR1 SGHNT and CDR2 YYREEE (reference sequence). With V trimmed by 2 bases and J by 1 base, 2 bases remained unmatched. CDR3 bases: TGTGCCAGCAGCTTTAGACAGGGGTCCTACGAGCAGTACTTC. Its translation is CASSFRQGSYEQYF.

V usage is TRBV5-4 and J usage is TRBJ2-1; 10 bases line up with TRBD2. This CDR3 comprises 16 residues. CDR1 is SGHNT and CDR2 is YYREEE in the germline V gene (reference sequence). The junction had 7 bases not matched to a gene; V was cut back by 1 base and J by 6 bases. This chain's CDR3 is CASSLPSSGSGNEQFF. CDR3 bases: TGTGCCAGCAGCTTGCCTTCTAGCGGGAGCGGCAATGAGCAGTTCTTC.

V is TRBV19 and J is TRBJ2-6, with 7 bases that match TRBD2. Germline assignment: CDR1 LNHDA and CDR2 SQIVND (reference sequence). After removal of 4 bases from V and 2 bases from J, the junction contained 2 bases not matched to a gene. This CDR3 region has 15 residues. The CDR3: CASSREGTGANVLTF. DNA for the CDR3: TGTGCCAGTAGTAGGGAGGGGACTGGGGCCAACGTCCTGACTTTC.

The chain employs TRBV6-1 and TRBJ1-5; TRBD1 matches at 8 bases. The CDR3 covers 14 residues. J gave up 6 bases and V 3 bases, and 4 bases lay outside the gene matches. Germline V gene data show CDR1 as MNHNS and CDR2 as SASEGT. CDR3 region: CASSESGGVQPQHF. Here the CDR3 DNA reads TGTGCCAGCAGTGAGTCAGGGGGCGTTCAGCCCCAGCATTTT.

The chain couples TRBV7-9 to TRBJ1-2; no reliable D call. CDR3 size: 15 residues. Trimming took 5 bases from V and 2 from J, leaving 15 bases between them. Germline V CDR1 and CDR2: SEHNR, FQNEAQ (reference sequence). The CDR3 sequence: CASSTSTQENYGYTF. The DNA for the CDR3 is TGTGCCAGCAGCACCTCGACACAAGAGAACTATGGCTACACCTTC.

The genes are TRBV6-6 and TRBJ1-3; no reliable D call. Germline V lookup: CDR1 MNHNY, CDR2 SVGAGI (reference sequence). This CDR3 has 16 amino acids. V dropped 3 bases and J dropped 0 bases, with 12 bases sitting between them. In DNA form, the CDR3 reads TGTGCCAGCAGTTATACCGCCCCCAGCTCTGGAAACACCATATATTTT. Translated, it gives CASSYTAPSSGNTIYF.

The rearrangement uses TRBV4-2 and TRBJ2-4; tentatively, D is TRBD2 (5 bases). CDR1 and CDR2 (germline): LGHNA, YNFKEQ. The CDR3 spans 14 residues. The germline V and J ends were trimmed by 4 bases and 0 bases, with 7 bases remaining between them. CDR3 amino acids: CASSLEGAKNIQYF. The CDR3 DNA reads as TGTGCCAGCAGCCTCGAGGGAGCCAAAAACATTCAGTACTTC.

This chain's CDR3 is CAAYRGPTDTQYF. The CDR3 DNA reads as TGTGCCGCATACAGGGGGCCCACAGATACGCAGTATTTT. This chain links TRBV30 with TRBJ2-3; 9 bases are shared with TRBD1. The germline V gene encodes CDR1 GTSNPN and CDR2 SVGIG (reference sequence). The CDR3 sequence is 13 residues long. V lost 8 bases and J lost 2; bases outside the gene matches: 5. The variable domain in full, with the rest retrieved from reference TRBV30 and TRBJ2-3, is SQTIHQWPATLVQPVGSPLSLECTVEGTSNPNLYWYRQAAGRGLQLLFYSVGIGQISSEVPQNLSASRPQDRQFILSSKKLLLSDSGFYLCAAYRGPTDTQYFGPGTRLTVL.

The V call is TRBV6-5, the J call TRBJ1-5, with no clear D. Germline assignment: CDR1 MNHEY and CDR2 SVGAGI. This CDR3 has 12 amino acids. Trimming removed 6 bases from V and 4 bases from J, with 7 bases in between. CDR3 nucleotides: TGTGCCAGCAGCCCCCTTAATCAGCCCCAGCATTTT. Amino acid sequence: CASSPLNQPQHF.

This chain joins TRBV5-1 and TRBJ2-1; tentatively, D is TRBD2 (7 bases). The CDR3 is 14 amino acids. V was pared by 6 bases and J by 6 bases, with 16 bases between. Germline V gives CDR1 SGHRS, CDR2 YFSETQ. The CDR3 sequence is CASNRAGEGNEQFF. The CDR3 region has the DNA TGCGCCAGCAACAGGGCGGGAGAAGGCAATGAGCAGTTCTTC.

This chain uses TRBV5-1 with TRBJ2-1; tentative D call: TRBD1 (5 bases). V was shortened by 0 bases and J by 6 bases, with 10 bases between the two germline ends. The CDR3 loop spans 14 amino acids. The germline V gene has CDR1 SGHRS and CDR2 YFSETQ. The CDR3 loop is CASSLGRDPNEQFF. The CDR3 DNA follows: TGCGCCAGCAGCTTGGGCAGGGATCCCAATGAGCAGTTCTTC.

The chain recombines TRBV6-1 with TRBJ2-3; 8 bases match TRBD2. Germline V CDR1 and CDR2: MNHNS, SASEGT. This CDR3 comprises 15 residues. V shed 5 bases, J shed 4 bases, and the junction held 8 bases outside the gene matches. CDR3 region: CASSRFSGSADTQYF. The CDR3 DNA follows: TGTGCCAGCAGTCGATTCAGCGGGAGTGCAGATACGCAGTATTTT.

About this clone: Sequence at one end of the junction differs from germline and may be a read error. The V and J genes are TRBV7-2 and TRBJ2-1, with 9 bases that match TRBD2. The CDR3 sequence is 12 residues long. Germline V gene sequence: CDR1 SGHTA, CDR2 FQGNSA. In DNA, the CDR3 is TGTGCCAGCAGCTTAGCCAGCGGGAGGCTGATCTTC. This translates into CASSLASGRLIF.

The J gene is TRBJ2-2, the V gene TRBV9; 8 positions match TRBD2. The CDR3 has 16 residues. Per the germline V gene, CDR1 is SGDLS and CDR2 is YYNGEE. The trim removed 6 bases at V and 1 base at J, leaving 8 bases unmatched. CDR3 sequence: CASNRAGVGNTGELFF. The CDR3 DNA reads TGTGCCAGCAACCGAGCGGGGGTGGGGAACACCGGGGAGCTGTTTTTT. The full variable domain, with the rest looked up from reference TRBV9 and TRBJ2-2, is DSGVTQTPKHLITATGQRVTLRCSPRSGDLSVYWYQQSLDQGLQFLIQYYNGEERAKGNILERFSAQQFPDLHSELNLSSLELGDSALYFCASNRAGVGNTGELFFGEGSRLTVL.

The chain carries TRBV5-5 and TRBJ2-2; D is undetermined. Deletions cut 2 bases from V and 4 bases from J, with 6 bases between. The CDR3 length is 13 residues. Germline CDR1 is SGHKS and CDR2 is YYEKEE (reference sequence). This CDR3 reads CASSFLITGELFF. DNA of the CDR3: TGTGCCAGCAGCTTTCTTATCACCGGGGAGCTGTTTTTT. The whole variable domain, filled in from reference TRBV5-5 and TRBJ2-2, reads DAGVTQSPTHLIKTRGQQVTLRCSPISGHKSVSWYQQVLGQGPQFIFQYYEKEERGRGNFPDRFSARQFPNYSSELNVNALLLGDSALYLCASSFLITGELFFGEGSRLTVL.

The chain is built from TRBV7-8 and TRBJ1-1; D remains unclear. The CDR3 loop spans 13 amino acids. V was shortened by 3 bases and J by 0 bases, with 5 bases between the two germline ends. Germline V gene lookup returns CDR1 SGHVS and CDR2 FQNEAQ. The CDR3 loop reads CASSFTVNTEAFF. The CDR3 DNA reads TGTGCCAGCAGCTTCACAGTGAACACTGAAGCTTTCTTT. Supplemented by reference TRBV7-8 and TRBJ1-1, the full variable domain reads GAGVSQSPRYKVAKRGQDVALRCDPISGHVSLFWYQQALGQGPEFLTYFQNEAQLDKSGLPSDRFFAERPEGSVSTLKIQRTQQEDSAVYLCASSFTVNTEAFFGQGTRLTVV.

CDR3 sequence: CASIRTSGGAGGQFF. The CDR3 DNA reads as TGTGCCAGCATCCGGACTAGCGGGGGGGCCGGTGGGCAGTTCTTC. This chain connects TRBV7-2 to TRBJ2-1, with 15 bases fitting TRBD2. CDR1 SGHTA and CDR2 FQGNSA come from the germline V gene. V lost 7 bases, J lost 12 bases, and 10 bases stayed unmatched. This CDR3 is built from 15 residues. Combining the CDR3 with reference TRBV7-2 and TRBJ2-1 gives the whole variable domain GAGVSQSPSNKVTEKGKDVELRCDPISGHTALYWYRQSLGQGLEFLIYFQGNSAPDKSGLPSDRFSAERTGGSVSTLTIQRTQQEDSAVYLCASIRTSGGAGGQFFGPGTRLTVL.

CDR3 loop: CASSEPVSSYEQYF. The CDR3 DNA follows: TGTGCCAGCAGTGAGCCGGTAAGCTCCTACGAGCAGTACTTC. This rearrangement joins TRBV7-9 to TRBJ2-7; the D is unclear. This CDR3 is 14 amino acids long. V dropped 6 bases and J dropped 0 bases, with 12 bases sitting between them. From germline, CDR1 is SEHNR and CDR2 FQNEAQ (reference sequence).

V and J are TRBV7-9 and TRBJ1-2; TRBD1 aligns across 7 bases. Germline V CDR1 and CDR2: SEHNR, FQNEAQ (reference sequence). This CDR3 is 15 amino acids long. After removal of 3 bases from V and 1 base from J, the junction contained 5 bases not matched to a gene. The CDR3 is CASSLGTAINYGYTF. The CDR3 DNA reads TGTGCCAGCAGCTTGGGGACAGCTATTAACTATGGCTACACCTTC.

Turning to this clone: The identical CDR3 is also encoded by other nucleotide sequences in the sample. The rearrangement joins TRBV4-2 to TRBJ2-5; D is perhaps TRBD2 (7 bases). CDR1 and CDR2 (germline): LGHNA, YNFKEQ. V dropped 0 bases and J dropped 5 bases, with 13 bases sitting between them. The CDR3 consists of 15 residues. In DNA, the CDR3 is TGTGCCAGCAGCCAAGATGGCGGGGGCTGGGAGACCCAGTACTTC. Translating it yields CASSQDGGGWETQYF.

This sequence joins TRBV28 and TRBJ1-1; D unresolved. There are 13 residues in the CDR3. CDR1 is MDHEN and CDR2 is SYDVKM in the germline V gene. Between the trimmed V and J ends, which lost 3 bases and 8 bases, there was a span of 13 bases. The CDR3 nucleotides read TGTGCCAGCAGTTTGCAGATAACAAGAGAAGCTTTCTTT. It encodes CASSLQITREAFF.